The rows below give T cell receptor beta chains drawn from one sample of a study of early T cells in non-severe SARS-CoV-2 infection. TCRdb ran MiXCR on the 5' RACE reads and lists one entry per CDR3 protein. The sample contains 70,000 to 75,000 distinct CDR3 sequences, around 12% of which appear only once. The sequenced sample was whole blood. The receptors derive from an adult who was a healthcare worker with PCR-confirmed SARS-CoV-2 infection or an uninfected control (not recorded which). Each CDR3 is given with its conserved first and last residue. A D gene is named only where the DNA matches it firmly. Clone size is shown for a subset of rows, as once, few, many or a class of expanded clone.

NA,TRBV19,many,CASSIYLNYGYTF
NA,TRBV6-1,few,CASSSRGQAGELFF
TRBD1,TRBV3-1,few,CASSQYDRDYGYTF
TRBD1,TRBV20-1,NA,CSARDLDRGFKETQYF
NA,TRBV4-1,NA,CASSFPRGRPGEQYF
NA,TRBV5-1,NA,CASRLDRAFLNEQFF
NA,TRBV12-3/TRBV12-4,many,CASSPPGSSNEKLFF
TRBD2,TRBV20-1,many,CSARASGAEQFF
TRBD2,TRBV12-3/TRBV12-4,NA,CASTPGEAGGPNTGELFF
NA,TRBV2,many,CASRDNYYEQYF
TRBD1,TRBV5-1,NA,CASSYQGAVSGANVLTF
NA,TRBV11-2,NA,CASSPQAGSYGYTF
TRBD1,TRBV6-6,NA,CASSYSDRGPYGYTF
NA,TRBV11-2,many,CASAPRGGNTGELFF
NA,TRBV28,many,CASSSRIGGYNEQFF
NA,TRBV19,many,CASSIDLTGDLPYEQYF
NA,TRBV20-1,NA,CSAQRGTGPGQPQHF
TRBD1,TRBV29-1,many,CSVGTGGTEAFF
TRBD1,TRBV7-6,few,CASSRGGGETQYF
TRBD1,TRBV12-3/TRBV12-4,many,CASKNRDRGLEQYF
TRBD1,TRBV7-2,NA,CASSLGQGNNQPQHF